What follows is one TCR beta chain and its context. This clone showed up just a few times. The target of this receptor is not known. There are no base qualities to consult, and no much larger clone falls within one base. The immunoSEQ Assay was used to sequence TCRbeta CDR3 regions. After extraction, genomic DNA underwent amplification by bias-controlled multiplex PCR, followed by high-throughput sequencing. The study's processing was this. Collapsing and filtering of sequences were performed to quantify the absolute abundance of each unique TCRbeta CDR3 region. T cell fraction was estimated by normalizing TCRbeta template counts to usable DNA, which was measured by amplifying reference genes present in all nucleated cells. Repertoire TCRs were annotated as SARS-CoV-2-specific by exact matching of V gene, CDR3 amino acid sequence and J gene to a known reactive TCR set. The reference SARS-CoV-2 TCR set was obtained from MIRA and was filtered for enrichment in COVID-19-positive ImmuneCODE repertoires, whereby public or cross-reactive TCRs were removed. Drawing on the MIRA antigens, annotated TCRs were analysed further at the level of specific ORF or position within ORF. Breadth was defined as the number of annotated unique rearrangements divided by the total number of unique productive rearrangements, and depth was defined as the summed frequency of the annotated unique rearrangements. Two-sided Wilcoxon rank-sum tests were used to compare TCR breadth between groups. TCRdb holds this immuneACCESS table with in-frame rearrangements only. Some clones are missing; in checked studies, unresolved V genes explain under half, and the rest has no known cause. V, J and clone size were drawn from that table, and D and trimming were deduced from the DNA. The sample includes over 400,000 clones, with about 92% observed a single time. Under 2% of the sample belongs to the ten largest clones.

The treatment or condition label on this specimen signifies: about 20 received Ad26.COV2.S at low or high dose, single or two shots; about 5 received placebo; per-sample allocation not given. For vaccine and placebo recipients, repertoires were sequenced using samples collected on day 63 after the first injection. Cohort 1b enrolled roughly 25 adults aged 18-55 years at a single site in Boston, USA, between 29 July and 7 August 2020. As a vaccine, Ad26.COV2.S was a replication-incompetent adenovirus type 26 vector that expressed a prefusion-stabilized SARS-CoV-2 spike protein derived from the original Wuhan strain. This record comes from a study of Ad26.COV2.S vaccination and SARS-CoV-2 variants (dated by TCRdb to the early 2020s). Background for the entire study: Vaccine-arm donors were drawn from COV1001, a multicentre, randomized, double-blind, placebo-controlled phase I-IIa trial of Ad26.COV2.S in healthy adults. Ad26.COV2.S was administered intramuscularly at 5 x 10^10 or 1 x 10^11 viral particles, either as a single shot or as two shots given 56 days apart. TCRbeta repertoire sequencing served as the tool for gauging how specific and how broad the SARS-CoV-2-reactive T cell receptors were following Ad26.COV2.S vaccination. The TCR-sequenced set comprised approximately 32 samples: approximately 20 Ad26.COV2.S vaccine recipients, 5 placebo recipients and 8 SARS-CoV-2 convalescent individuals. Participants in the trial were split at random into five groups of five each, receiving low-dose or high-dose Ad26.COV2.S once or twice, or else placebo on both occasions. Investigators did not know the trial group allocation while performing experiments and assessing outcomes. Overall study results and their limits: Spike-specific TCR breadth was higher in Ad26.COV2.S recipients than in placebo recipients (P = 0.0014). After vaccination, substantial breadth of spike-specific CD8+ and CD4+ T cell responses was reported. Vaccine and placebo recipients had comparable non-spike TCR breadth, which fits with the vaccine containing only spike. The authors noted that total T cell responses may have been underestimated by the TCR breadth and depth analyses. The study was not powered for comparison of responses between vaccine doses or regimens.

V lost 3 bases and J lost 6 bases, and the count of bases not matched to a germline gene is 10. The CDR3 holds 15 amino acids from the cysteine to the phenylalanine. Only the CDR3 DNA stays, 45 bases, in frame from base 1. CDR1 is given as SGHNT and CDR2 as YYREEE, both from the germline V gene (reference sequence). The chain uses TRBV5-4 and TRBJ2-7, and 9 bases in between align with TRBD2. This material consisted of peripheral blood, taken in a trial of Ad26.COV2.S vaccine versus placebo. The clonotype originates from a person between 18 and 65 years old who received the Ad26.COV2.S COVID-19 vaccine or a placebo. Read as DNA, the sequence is TGTGCCAGCAGCTCGGCCCGCGGCGGGGGGGCCGAGCAGTACTTC. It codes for CASSSARGGGAEQYF.